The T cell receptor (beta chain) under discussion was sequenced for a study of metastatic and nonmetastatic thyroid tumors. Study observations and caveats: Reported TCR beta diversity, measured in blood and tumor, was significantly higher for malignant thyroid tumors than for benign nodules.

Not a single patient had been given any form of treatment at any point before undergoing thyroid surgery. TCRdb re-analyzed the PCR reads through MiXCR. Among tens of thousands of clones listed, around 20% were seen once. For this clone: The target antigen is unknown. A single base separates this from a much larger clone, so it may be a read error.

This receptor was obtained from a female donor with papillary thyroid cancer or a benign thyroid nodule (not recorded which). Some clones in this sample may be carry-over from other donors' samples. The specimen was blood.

The CDR3 loop is CAISESQGVTGELFF. CDR3 bases: TGCGCCATTAGTGAGTCGCAGGGGGTAACCGGGGAGCTGTTTTTT. The chain carries TRBV10-2 and TRBJ2-2, with 7 nucleotides matching TRBD1. Per the germline V gene, CDR1 is WSHSY and CDR2 is SAAADI. Trimming cost V 10 bases and J 5 bases; bases outside gene matches: 13. The CDR3 consists of 15 residues.